Each of the 12 T cell receptor beta chains below was sequenced from the same sample in a study of shared clonotypes between healthy human individuals. The data were produced by immunoSEQ multiplex PCR, yet TCRdb's version contains in-frame clones alone and is incomplete. The table lists about 580,000 clones, more than 95% of them singletons. Terminally differentiated effector memory CD45RA+ cells were excluded from the naive CD8 cells, which were CD45RO-negative and positively selected for CCR7. Input material: naive CD8+ T cells sorted from blood. The receptors shown here come from a man aged 25-45 years in good health.

The rearrangement links TRBV29-1 to TRBJ2-1, with 7 bases aligning to TRBD2. The junction had 3 bases not matched to a gene; V was cut back by 7 bases and J by 0 bases. This CDR3 has 13 amino acids. The V gene's germline CDR1 is SQVTM and CDR2 ANQGSEA. The CDR3 region has the DNA TGCAGCGGAACTAGCGCCTCCTACAATGAGCAGTTCTTC. It is translated as CSGTSASYNEQFF.

The genes are TRBV7-6 and TRBJ1-1; no clear D. There are 14 residues in the CDR3. Germline loops: CDR1 SGHVS, CDR2 FNYEAQ. Trimming shortened V by 0 bases and J by 5 bases, and 10 bases separated the two germline ends. CDR3 sequence: CASSLAMGWTEAFF. CDR3 nucleotide sequence: TGTGCCAGCAGCTTAGCAATGGGGTGGACTGAAGCTTTCTTT. Full variable domain (outside the CDR3, taken from reference TRBV7-6 and TRBJ1-1): GAGVSQSPRYKVTKRGQDVALRCDPISGHVSLYWYRQALGQGPEFLTYFNYEAQQDKSGLPNDRFSAERPEGSISTLTIQRTEQRDSAMYRCASSLAMGWTEAFFGQGTRLTVV.

This clone was detected once. V gene TRBV7-6 combines with J gene TRBJ2-5, with D tentatively TRBD1 or TRBD2 (5 bases each). The V end lost 5 bases, the J end lost 2 bases, and 18 bases lay between the germline ends. Germline V lookup: CDR1 SGHVS, CDR2 FNYEAQ. The CDR3 spans 16 residues. CDR3 amino acids: CASSNRDEGLQETQYF. The CDR3, as DNA: TGTGCCAGCAGCAATAGGGACGAAGGACTTCAAGAGACCCAGTACTTC.

The chain recombines TRBV27 with TRBJ1-5, with D uncertain. Germline-derived CDR1 and CDR2 are MNHEY and SMNVEV (reference sequence). Trimming removed 6 bases from V and 2 bases from J, with 11 bases in between. There are 14 residues in the CDR3. DNA for the CDR3: TGTGCCAGCAGGTCAGCCGGGGGCAATCAGCCCCAGCATTTT. It translates to CASRSAGGNQPQHF.

The gene calls are TRBV29-1 and TRBJ1-1; D gene ambiguous. The germline V and J ends were trimmed by 4 bases and 2 bases, with 8 bases remaining between them. Germline values: CDR1 SQVTM, CDR2 ANQGSEA. This CDR3 is 12 amino acids long. The CDR3 reads CSVVADNTEAFF. The CDR3 region has the DNA TGCAGCGTTGTAGCCGATAACACTGAAGCTTTCTTT.

V usage is TRBV6-5 and J usage is TRBJ2-7; TRBD2 might be the D (7 bases). CDR1 MNHEY and CDR2 SVGAGI come from the germline V gene. This CDR3 is 16 amino acids long. V lost 1 base to trimming and J lost 2 bases, with 15 bases between them. The DNA of the CDR3 is TGTGCCAGCAGTTACTTCCCTCGGGGGGCTCCCTACGAGCAGTACTTC. This sequence encodes CASSYFPRGAPYEQYF.

The rearrangement links TRBV7-8 to TRBJ2-7; D possibly corresponds to TRBD1 (6 bases). CDR1 is SGHVS and CDR2 is FQNEAQ in the germline V gene. This CDR3 comprises 17 residues. V was clipped by 2 bases and J by 4 bases, with 21 bases between them. The CDR3 bases are TGTGCCAGCAGCTTACTAGACCGACAGGTCCTTGAATACGAGCAGTACTTC. Translated: CASSLLDRQVLEYEQYF.

V usage is TRBV28 and J usage is TRBJ2-7; TRBD1 matches at 9 bases. The trim removed 8 bases at V and 5 bases at J, leaving 7 bases unmatched. Germline CDR1 reads MDHEN; CDR2 reads SYDVKM. CDR3 length: 13 residues. The CDR3 region is CASGGQGMNEQYF. CDR3 nucleotide sequence: TGTGCCAGCGGGGGACAGGGAATGAACGAGCAGTACTTC.

Details on this clone: At the DNA level, this CDR3 is encoded by other sequences in the same sample as well. V is TRBV11-2 and J is TRBJ2-7, with D unclear. This CDR3 has 12 amino acids. V was pared by 1 base and J by 2 bases, with 3 bases between. From germline, CDR1 is SGHAT and CDR2 FQNNGV. The CDR3 bases are TGTGCCAGCAGCTTAGCAACCTACGAGCAGTACTTC. It translates to CASSLATYEQYF.

The genes are TRBV11-2 and TRBJ2-7; D is undetermined. Germline CDR1 SGHAT, CDR2 FQNNGV. The CDR3 is made up of 13 amino acids. The ends were cut back, 1 base at V and 2 bases at J, with 6 bases in the middle. CDR3 sequence: CASSLGPPYEQYF. The CDR3 DNA reads as TGTGCCAGCAGCTTAGGGCCACCCTACGAGCAGTACTTC.

This chain connects TRBV5-4 to TRBJ1-2, with D possibly being TRBD1 (5 bases). The CDR3 covers 18 residues. CDR1 SGHNT and CDR2 YYREEE come from the germline V gene (reference sequence). Trimming took off 1 base at V and 6 bases at J, with 25 bases between the two ends. The CDR3 DNA reads as TGTGCCAGCAGCTTGAGGGGATCCGAGCTGGATTACCGGAATGGCTACACCTTC. Residues: CASSLRGSELDYRNGYTF.

J is TRBJ2-7 and V is TRBV4-3; D is uncertain. Trimming cost V 0 bases and J 0 bases, with 9 bases left between them. CDR1 and CDR2 from the germline V gene are LGHNA and YSLEER. The CDR3 is 15 residues long. This CDR3 reads CASSQELQTSYEQYF. The CDR3 nucleotides are TGCGCCAGCAGCCAAGAATTACAGACCTCCTACGAGCAGTACTTC.